Listed here are 21 T cell receptor beta chains from one sample, sequenced in a study of blood T cell repertoires in COVID-19. The table came from immunoSEQ multiplex PCR; TCRdb's copy has only in-frame clones and leaves some out. The table includes about 210,000 clones, under 90% detected once. The sequencing input was peripheral blood. All receptors come from a woman between 35 and 50 years old with active or convalescent COVID-19.

Written as DNA, the CDR3 is TGTGCCAGCAGCTCAGAGGGGGCTGCGCAGTTCTTC. It translates to CASSSEGAAQFF. The chain has TRBV7-8 and TRBJ2-1; 7 positions match TRBD1. The V gene end was trimmed by 4 bases and the J gene end by 12 bases; junction bases not matched to a gene: 6. CDR1 is SGHVS and CDR2 is FQNEAQ in the germline V gene. The CDR3 covers 12 residues.

The gene calls are TRBV25-1 and TRBJ1-1, with 7 nucleotides matching TRBD1. CDR1 is MGHDK, CDR2 SYGVNS, per germline. V shed 4 bases and J 4 bases; nucleotides not matched to a gene: 3. CDR3 length equals 13 residues. In nucleotides, the CDR3 is TGTGCCAGCAGTGGACAGGGTGGCACTGAAGCTTTCTTT. Amino acid sequence: CASSGQGGTEAFF.

In DNA, the CDR3 is TGTGCCATCAGTGTAAGGTCCCTAGCTACCCAAGAGACCCAGTACTTC. Translating it yields CAISVRSLATQETQYF. This chain uses TRBV10-3 with TRBJ2-5; weak D call: TRBD2 (5 bases). CDR1 is ENHRY, CDR2 SYGVKD, per germline. Trimming cost V 4 bases and J 1 base, with 16 bases left between them. CDR3 size: 16 residues.

V is TRBV4-2 and J is TRBJ1-2; 8 bases line up with TRBD1. The CDR3 loop spans 16 amino acids. V was pared by 1 base and J by 2 bases, with 6 bases of the junction left unmatched. CDR1 and CDR2 from the germline V gene are LGHNA and YNFKEQ. This chain's CDR3 is CASSQGGNRGNYGYTF. CDR3 DNA: TGTGCCAGCAGCCAAGGGGGGAACAGGGGGAACTATGGCTACACCTTC.

This clone has just a few counts. The CDR3, as DNA: TGTGCCAGCAGCACGGGACAGGGCACAGATACGCAGTATTTT. Its protein product is CASSTGQGTDTQYF. The genes are TRBV11-3 and TRBJ2-3, with 8 bases lining up with TRBD1. This CDR3 has 14 amino acids. Trimming cost V 5 bases and J 1 base; bases outside gene matches: 2. Germline V CDR1 and CDR2: SGHNT, YENEEA.

The chain's CDR3 is CASSQLGAASHGYTF. The CDR3 bases are TGTGCCAGCAGCCAATTAGGGGCGGCGAGTCATGGCTACACCTTC. The rearrangement uses TRBV3-1 (or the pseudogene TRBV3-2) and TRBJ1-2, with D possibly being TRBD1 (5 bases). In germline, CDR1 is LGHDT, CDR2 YNNKEL (reference sequence). V was cut by 2 bases and J by 6 bases, with 16 bases left in between. CDR3 size: 15 residues.

The genes are TRBV19 and TRBJ1-2; the match to TRBD1 covers 8 bases. Per germline, CDR1 LNHDA and CDR2 SQIVND (reference sequence). J was trimmed by 6 bases and V by 4 bases; bases with no gene match: 4. The CDR3 has 13 residues. This CDR3 is CASSSGQGDGYTF. CDR3 nucleotide sequence: TGTGCCAGTAGTAGCGGACAGGGAGATGGCTACACCTTC.

The J gene is TRBJ1-2, the V gene TRBV29-1, with D perhaps TRBD1 (5 bases). V lost 4 bases, J lost 6 bases, and 12 bases lay in between. Germline CDR1 and CDR2: SQVTM and ANQGSEA. The CDR3 is 12 residues long. CDR3 amino acids: CSVGQSFDGYTF. CDR3 in DNA: TGCAGCGTTGGACAGTCTTTCGATGGCTACACCTTC. Supplemented by reference TRBV29-1 and TRBJ1-2, the full variable domain reads SAVISQKPSRDICQRGTSLTIQCQVDSQVTMMFWYRQQPGQSLTLIATANQGSEATYESGFVIDKFPISRPNLTFSTLTVSNMSPEDSSIYLCSVGQSFDGYTFGSGTRLTVV.

The chain combines TRBV6-1 with TRBJ2-6; possibly TRBD1 for D (5 bases). Germline lookup yields CDR1 MNHNS and CDR2 SASEGT. Trimming took 2 bases from V and 2 from J, leaving 10 bases between them. CDR3 length equals 16 residues. The CDR3 bases are TGTGCCAGCAGTGAAACTTTAGGGGCTGGGGCCAACGTCCTGACTTTC. It translates to CASSETLGAGANVLTF.

CDR3 coding DNA: TGTGCCACTAAGGCCGGGACTCATGGGAACACCATATATTTT. Translated: CATKAGTHGNTIYF. This rearrangement joins TRBV19 to TRBJ1-3; D is possibly TRBD1 (5 bases). V lost 10 bases and J 7 bases, leaving 20 bases between the germline ends. CDR3 size: 14 residues. CDR1 and CDR2 (germline): LNHDA, SQIVND (reference sequence).

The CDR3 sequence is CASSLALPLADTDTQYF. CDR3 DNA: TGCGCCAGCAGCTTGGCCCTACCACTAGCGGACACAGATACGCAGTATTTT. The chain is built from TRBV5-1 and TRBJ2-3; TRBD2 aligns across 8 bases. The ends lost 0 bases at V and 2 bases at J; junction bases unmatched: 8. The CDR3 is 17 amino acids. Germline values: CDR1 SGHRS, CDR2 YFSETQ.

The chain recombines TRBV6-2 or TRBV6-3 with TRBJ2-1; D unresolved. V lost 0 bases to trimming and J lost 0 bases, with 9 bases between them. CDR3 length: 16 amino acids. Germline CDR1 reads MNHEY; CDR2 reads SVGEGT. The CDR3 bases are TGTGCCAGCAGTTACTCCTTACTAAGCTCCTACAATGAGCAGTTCTTC. It yields the protein CASSYSLLSSYNEQFF.

V usage is TRBV6-1 and J usage is TRBJ1-2; no reliable D call. This CDR3 is built from 13 residues. V was shortened by 1 base and J by 4 bases, with 7 bases between the two germline ends. The V gene's germline CDR1 is MNHNS and CDR2 SASEGT. The CDR3 reads CASSEEQIYGYTF. The DNA of the CDR3 is TGTGCCAGCAGTGAAGAACAGATCTATGGCTACACCTTC.

V gene TRBV30 combines with J gene TRBJ1-4; 8 bases agree with TRBD1. Per the germline V gene, CDR1 is GTSNPN and CDR2 is SVGIG (reference sequence). The CDR3 covers 12 residues. V lost 3 bases, J lost 17 bases, and 11 bases stayed unmatched. The CDR3 sequence: CAWSPGGVGVFF. CDR3 nucleotides: TGTGCCTGGAGCCCAGGGGGCGTAGGGGTTTTTTTT. The full variable domain, in which reference TRBV30 and TRBJ1-4 provide the parts outside the CDR3, is SQTIHQWPATLVQPVGSPLSLECTVEGTSNPNLYWYRQAAGRGLQLLFYSVGIGQISSEVPQNLSASRPQDRQFILSSKKLLLSDSGFYLCAWSPGGVGVFFGSGTQLSVL.

The chain recombines TRBV24-1 with TRBJ2-3; D not resolved. The CDR3 spans 15 residues. Between the trimmed V and J ends, which lost 4 bases and 2 bases, there was a span of 12 bases. CDR1 is KGHDR and CDR2 is SFDVKD in the germline V gene. This chain's CDR3 is CATSESKPFTDTQYF. For the CDR3, the DNA is TGTGCCACCAGTGAGTCTAAGCCCTTCACAGATACGCAGTATTTT.

The V call is TRBV6-2 or TRBV6-3, the J call TRBJ2-5; D may be TRBD2 (6 bases). Germline V CDR1 and CDR2: MNHEY, SVGEGT. Between the trimmed V and J ends, which lost 5 bases and 3 bases, there was a span of 10 bases. This CDR3 comprises 13 residues. CDR3 region: CASSHRGKETQYF. The CDR3 nucleotides read TGTGCCAGCAGTCACCGGGGGAAAGAGACCCAGTACTTC.

The V call is TRBV24-1, the J call TRBJ2-7; 11 bases agree with TRBD2. This CDR3 region has 16 residues. The V segment lost 4 bases and the J segment 3 bases; nucleotides outside the gene matches: 7. The germline V gene encodes CDR1 KGHDR and CDR2 SFDVKD. CDR3 sequence (DNA): TGTGCCACCAGTGAACCCCTAGCGGGGGGACTCTACGAGCAGTACTTC. It specifies CATSEPLAGGLYEQYF.

The chain carries TRBV5-1 and TRBJ2-3; the match to TRBD1 covers 8 bases. The germline V gene encodes CDR1 SGHRS and CDR2 YFSETQ. This CDR3 is built from 16 residues. The V gene end was trimmed by 0 bases and the J gene end by 0 bases; junction bases not matched to a gene: 3. The DNA of the CDR3 is TGCGCCAGCAGCTTGGTGCGGACAGGGAGCACAGATACGCAGTATTTT. Protein sequence: CASSLVRTGSTDTQYF.

This clone was found once. The chain has TRBV19 and TRBJ1-2, with D unclear. This CDR3 is 16 amino acids long. V dropped 1 base and J dropped 1 base, with 13 bases sitting between them. Looked up from germline, CDR1 is LNHDA and CDR2 is SQIVND (reference sequence). In DNA form, the CDR3 reads TGTGCCAGTAGTATAGTCGGGAGGGCCCTTAACTATGGCTACACCTTC. Protein product: CASSIVGRALNYGYTF.

The chain carries TRBV9 and TRBJ1-2; D call uncertain. Germline lookup yields CDR1 SGDLS and CDR2 YYNGEE. The CDR3 has 13 amino acids. The V gene lost 0 bases and the J gene lost 6 bases, with 9 bases spanning the gap. In DNA, the CDR3 is TGTGCCAGCAGCGTAGACCAGAACGATGGCTACACCTTC. The encoded protein is CASSVDQNDGYTF.

The chain combines TRBV7-3 with TRBJ2-7, with 7 bases identical to TRBD1. The CDR3 has 12 residues. With V trimmed by 5 bases and J by 7 bases, 5 bases remained unmatched. Germline loops: CDR1 SGHTA, CDR2 FQGTGA. The CDR3 region is CASSIQGREQYF. The CDR3, as DNA: TGTGCCAGCAGCATACAGGGGCGGGAGCAGTACTTC.